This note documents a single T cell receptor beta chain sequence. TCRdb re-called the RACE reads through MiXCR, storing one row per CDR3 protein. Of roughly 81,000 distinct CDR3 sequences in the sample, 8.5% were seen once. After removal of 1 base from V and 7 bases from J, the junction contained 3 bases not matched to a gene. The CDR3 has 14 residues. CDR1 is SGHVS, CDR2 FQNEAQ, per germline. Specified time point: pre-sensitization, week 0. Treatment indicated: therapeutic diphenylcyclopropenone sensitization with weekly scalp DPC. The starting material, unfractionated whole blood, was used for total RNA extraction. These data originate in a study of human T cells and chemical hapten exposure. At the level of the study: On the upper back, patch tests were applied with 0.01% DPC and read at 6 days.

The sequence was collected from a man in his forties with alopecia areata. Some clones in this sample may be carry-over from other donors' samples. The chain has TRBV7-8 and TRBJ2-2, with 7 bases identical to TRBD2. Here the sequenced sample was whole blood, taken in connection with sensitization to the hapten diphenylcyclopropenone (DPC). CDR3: CASSLGAGDGELFF. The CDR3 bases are TGTGCCAGCAGCTTAGGGGCGGGAGACGGGGAGCTGTTTTTT.